The rows below give T cell receptor beta chains drawn from one sample of a study of T cell responses to AZD1222 COVID-19 vaccine. Using immunoSEQ multiplex PCR, the repertoire was profiled, and TCRdb retains in-frame clones only, with some absent. The table records some 150,000 clones, 85% to 95% of them present only once. This material consisted of peripheral blood, taken on day 0 of AZD1222 vaccination. The source of these receptors is an adult in good health. The CDR3 runs from the conserved cysteine through the conserved F or W. D genes are given only for firm matches. Only part of the rows carry a size: once, few, many, or a class if the clone is expanded.

CSASDYSGTPYNEQFF	TGCAGTGCTAGTGATTATAGCGGGACCCCCTACAATGAGCAGTTCTTC	TRBD2	-	TRBV20-1	TRBJ2-1
CASRVNSWGRIETQYF	TGTGCCAGCAGGGTTAATAGTTGGGGGCGCATCGAGACCCAGTACTTC	-	-	TRBV27	TRBJ2-5
CASSGEPVSYEQYF	TGTGCCAGCTCGGGAGAACCTGTATCCTACGAGCAGTACTTC	-	-	TRBV18	TRBJ2-7
CASSLGLGGDYGYTF	TGCGCCAGCAGCTTGGGACTTGGGGGGGACTATGGCTACACCTTC	-	-	TRBV5-1	TRBJ1-2
CASSRDSTRNEKLFF	TGTGCCAGCTCTCGGGACAGCACTCGGAATGAAAAACTGTTTTTT	TRBD1	-	TRBV18	TRBJ1-4
CASSQDLGTAYGYTF	TGCGCCAGCAGCCAAGATCTAGGGACAGCATATGGCTACACCTTC	TRBD1	-	TRBV4-3	TRBJ1-2
CASSPESPDTQYF	TGTGCCAGCAGCCCGGAGTCCCCAGATACGCAGTATTTT	-	-	TRBV3-1/TRBV3-2	TRBJ2-3
CSVPLSYEQYF	TGCAGTGTTCCACTATCCTACGAGCAGTACTTC	-	-	TRBV20-1	TRBJ2-7
CASSSATGNYGYTF	TGTGCCAGCAGCTCCGCCACCGGAAACTATGGCTACACCTTC	-	-	TRBV7-8	TRBJ1-2
CASSPSQSRQPQHF	TGTGCCAGCAGTCCCTCACAGAGCCGTCAGCCCCAGCATTTT	-	-	TRBV6-5	TRBJ1-5
CASSQGGGLSYEQYF	TGTGCCAGCAGCCAAGGGGGGGGACTTTCCTACGAGCAGTACTTC	TRBD2	-	TRBV14	TRBJ2-7
CASSQVPSRLNGYTF	TGCGCCAGCAGCCAAGTGCCCTCTCGATTGAATGGCTACACCTTC	-	-	TRBV4-1	TRBJ1-2
CSVGITNEKLFF	TGCAGCGTTGGGATCACTAATGAAAAACTGTTTTTT	-	-	TRBV29-1	TRBJ1-4
CASSLGTRGEKLFF	TGTGCCAGCAGCCTAGGGACTCGGGGGGAAAAACTGTTTTTT	-	-	TRBV5-4	TRBJ1-4
CASSRGTTGAEQYF	TGTGCCAGCAGCCGCGGAACAACAGGGGCCGAGCAGTACTTC	TRBD1	-	TRBV3-1/TRBV3-2	TRBJ2-7
CASSLSSSGRFRTDTQYF	TGTGCCAGCAGTTTGTCAAGCAGCGGGAGGTTCCGCACAGATACGCAGTATTTT	TRBD2	-	TRBV28	TRBJ2-3
CASSPEGLTGEEWGF	TGCGCCAGCAGCCCGGAGGGCTTAACAGGGGAAGAATGGGGCTTC	-	-	TRBV5-1	TRBJ2-7
CASTRTLGAQLYGYTF	TGTGCCAGCACTCGGACCCTGGGGGCGCAGTTATATGGCTACACCTTC	-	-	TRBV9	TRBJ1-2
CASSQQRDRVLHF	TGCGCCAGCAGCCAGCAGAGGGACAGGGTCCTCCACTTT	TRBD1	-	TRBV4-1	TRBJ1-6
CASSDPTGRANSPLHF	TGTGCCAGCAGTGACCCGACAGGGAGGGCTAATTCACCCCTCCACTTT	TRBD1	-	TRBV2	TRBJ1-6
CASSPQTSGVAYEQYF	TGTGCCAGCAGCCCGCAGACTAGCGGGGTTGCCTACGAGCAGTACTTC	TRBD2	-	TRBV3-1/TRBV3-2	TRBJ2-7
CASSVSSGNTGELFF	TGTGCCAGCAGCGTATCTAGCGGGAACACCGGGGAGCTGTTTTTT	TRBD2	-	TRBV9	TRBJ2-2
CASSLGEKNIQYF	TGTGCCAGCAGTTTAGGGGAAAAAAACATTCAGTACTTC	-	-	TRBV28	TRBJ2-4
CASRGQGGPYPFF	TGTGCCAGCCGGGGACAGGGGGGCCCCTATCCGTTTTTT	TRBD1	few	TRBV28	TRBJ1-4
CASSPPGAANEKLFF	TGTGCCAGCAGCCCCCCAGGGGCCGCTAATGAAAAACTGTTTTTT	-	-	TRBV7-9	TRBJ1-4
CASSSTVWGANYGYTF	TGTGCCAGCAGCTCTACAGTCTGGGGAGCTAACTATGGCTACACCTTC	-	-	TRBV9	TRBJ1-2
CASVGSQRAEAFF	TGTGCTAGTGTTGGCTCCCAAAGGGCTGAAGCTTTCTTT	-	-	TRBV12-5	TRBJ1-1
CASSYSRETQYF	TGTGCCAGCAGTTACTCACGAGAGACCCAGTACTTC	-	once	TRBV6-2/TRBV6-3	TRBJ2-5